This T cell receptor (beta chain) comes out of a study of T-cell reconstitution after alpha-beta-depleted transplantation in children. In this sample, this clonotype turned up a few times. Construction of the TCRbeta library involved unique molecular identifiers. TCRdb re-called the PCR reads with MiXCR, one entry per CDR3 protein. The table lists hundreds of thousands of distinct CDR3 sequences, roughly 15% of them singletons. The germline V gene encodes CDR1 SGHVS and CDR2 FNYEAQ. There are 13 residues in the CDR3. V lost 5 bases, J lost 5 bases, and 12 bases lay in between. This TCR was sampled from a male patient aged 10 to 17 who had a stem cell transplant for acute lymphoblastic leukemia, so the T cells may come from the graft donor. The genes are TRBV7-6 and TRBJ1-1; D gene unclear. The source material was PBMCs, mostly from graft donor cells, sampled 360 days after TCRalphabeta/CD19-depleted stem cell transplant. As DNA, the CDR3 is TGTGCCAGCAGCCCCAATATGGCTACTGAAGCTTTCTTT. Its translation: CASSPNMATEAFF.